Below, 20 T cell receptor beta chains from the same sample are listed, as sequenced in a study of human T cells and chemical hapten exposure (dated by TCRdb to about 2021). The library relied on RACE. Reads for this sample came from a NextSeq 500. The public sequencing data were trimmed at Q25 with fastp and processed into clonotypes with MiXCR by TCRdb, which kept only in-frame beta chains. When rows share a CDR3 protein, they turn into one entry using the most common DNA and genes. The sample yields approximately 260,000 distinct CDR3 sequences; approximately 8.6% were counted once. The top ten clones comprise 2% to 2.5% of the sample. The time point label corresponds to: pre-sensitization, week 0. The treatment or condition label corresponds to: therapeutic diphenylcyclopropenone sensitization with weekly scalp DPC. This specimen consisted of whole blood, obtained in connection with sensitization to the hapten diphenylcyclopropenone (DPC). The receptors were sampled from a woman between 40 and 55 years old with alopecia areata. Some clones in this sample may be carry-over from other donors' samples.

This clonotype was detected ten times or more. V usage is TRBV6-2 or TRBV6-3 and J usage is TRBJ1-1, with 7 nucleotides matching TRBD1. V was clipped by 4 bases and J by 1 base; unmatched bases: 0. Germline V gives CDR1 MNHEY, CDR2 SVGEGT. The CDR3 is made up of 13 amino acids. In nucleotides, the CDR3 is TGTGCCAGCAGTTGGACAGGGAACACTGAAGCTTTCTTT. As protein: CASSWTGNTEAFF.

The J gene is TRBJ2-1, the V gene TRBV6-2 or TRBV6-3; D unclear. The CDR3 runs to 16 residues. With 0 bases removed from V and 4 bases from J, the gap between germline ends came to 13 bases. The V gene's germline CDR1 is MNHEY and CDR2 SVGEGT. The DNA for the CDR3 is TGTGCCAGCAGTTACTCGAGTTTGGGTCTATACAATGAGCAGTTCTTC. It codes for CASSYSSLGLYNEQFF.

This clonotype was recorded many times. The CDR3 here is CASSLRLASQETQYF. The CDR3 nucleotides read TGTGCCAGCAGCTTGAGACTAGCGTCCCAAGAGACCCAGTACTTC. V usage is TRBV7-2 and J usage is TRBJ2-5; TRBD2 aligns across 8 bases. CDR1 is SGHTA, CDR2 FQGNSA, per germline. This CDR3 contains 15 residues. The V segment lost 3 bases and the J segment 1 base; nucleotides outside the gene matches: 4. Full variable domain (remainder filled in from reference TRBV7-2 and TRBJ2-5): GAGVSQSPSNKVTEKGKDVELRCDPISGHTALYWYRQSLGQGLEFLIYFQGNSAPDKSGLPSDRFSAERTGGSVSTLTIQRTQQEDSAVYLCASSLRLASQETQYFGPGTRLLVL.

V is TRBV4-3 and J is TRBJ1-3, with D perhaps matching TRBD1 (6 bases). The germline V gene has CDR1 LGHNA and CDR2 YSLEER. The CDR3 length is 16 residues. Between the trimmed V and J ends, which lost 0 bases and 3 bases, there was a span of 12 bases. The CDR3 reads CASSQDLQGFGNTIYF. The CDR3 DNA is TGCGCCAGCAGCCAAGACTTACAGGGATTTGGAAACACCATATATTTT.

This clonotype has just a few counts. The rearrangement links TRBV7-2 to TRBJ1-1; the D is unclear. Germline V gene lookup returns CDR1 SGHTA and CDR2 FQGNSA. The CDR3 loop spans 10 amino acids. Trimming cost V 5 bases and J 11 bases, with 9 bases left between them. The CDR3 DNA follows: TGTGCCAGCAGCCCCTCCGAGGCTTTCTTT. This sequence encodes CASSPSEAFF.

The chain recombines TRBV12-3 or TRBV12-4 with TRBJ2-1; D possibly corresponds to TRBD1 (6 bases). V was cut by 6 bases and J by 8 bases, with 11 bases left in between. The CDR3 consists of 12 residues. CDR3 sequence: CASSTQGDEQFF. The CDR3 coding sequence is TGTGCCAGCAGCACACAGGGTGATGAGCAGTTCTTC.

This clonotype has just a few counts. The chain is built from TRBV14 and TRBJ2-3; the match to TRBD2 covers 13 bases. V was pared by 5 bases and J by 3 bases, with 5 bases of the junction left unmatched. CDR1 SGHDN and CDR2 FVKESK come from the germline V gene. This CDR3 comprises 16 residues. DNA of the CDR3: TGTGCCAGCAGCGGACTAGCGGGAGTATGGACAGATACGCAGTATTTT. This gives the protein CASSGLAGVWTDTQYF.

This chain uses TRBV29-1 with TRBJ1-6, with 10 bases identical to TRBD1. CDR3 length equals 13 residues. CDR1 and CDR2 (germline): SQVTM, ANQGSEA. Trimming removed 6 bases from V and 8 bases from J; junction bases left unmatched: 4. In DNA form, the CDR3 reads TGCAGCGTCTCGGACAGGGGGGATTCACCCCTCCACTTT. Its protein is CSVSDRGDSPLHF.

A few counts support this clonotype. This chain links TRBV7-2 with TRBJ2-7; no clear D. Germline V lookup: CDR1 SGHTA, CDR2 FQGNSA. V lost 5 bases to trimming and J lost 0 bases, with 14 bases between them. CDR3 size: 15 residues. The CDR3 sequence is CASSLSGQPSYEQYF. The CDR3 nucleotides are TGTGCCAGCAGCCTCTCCGGCCAGCCCTCCTACGAGCAGTACTTC.

This clonotype was observed a handful of times. V gene TRBV5-1 combines with J gene TRBJ2-5; D remains ambiguous. This CDR3 is built from 15 residues. CDR1 and CDR2 from the germline V gene are SGHRS and YFSETQ. Trimming shortened V by 2 bases and J by 5 bases, and 16 bases separated the two germline ends. The CDR3 region has the DNA TGCGCCAGCAGCTTCGGGCAGCCCCCACCCGAGACCCAGTACTTC. It is translated as CASSFGQPPPETQYF.

This clonotype was detected many times. The chain employs TRBV7-9 and TRBJ2-7; D remains ambiguous. This CDR3 has 14 amino acids. Germline V gene data show CDR1 as SEHNR and CDR2 as FQNEAQ (reference sequence). V was trimmed by 4 bases and J by 2 bases, leaving 12 bases between them. The CDR3 sequence: CASSSLGSAYEQYF. The CDR3 coding sequence is TGTGCCAGCAGCTCCCTGGGCAGCGCCTACGAGCAGTACTTC.

V gene TRBV7-9 combines with J gene TRBJ2-3; the D gene is possibly TRBD2 (6 bases). The CDR3 totals 14 residues. The V and J ends lost 10 bases and 5 bases respectively, with 19 bases between them. CDR1 and CDR2 (germline): SEHNR, FQNEAQ (reference sequence). The CDR3 coding sequence is TGTGCCACCAGTCCCCGCGGGGCGGGAGATACGCAGTATTTT. It codes for CATSPRGAGDTQYF.

This clonotype was found a few times. The CDR3 DNA is TGTGCCAGCAGCGCCTGGGACAGGGGGCCTGGCGGGGAGCTGTTTTTT. Residues: CASSAWDRGPGGELFF. The J gene is TRBJ2-2, the V gene TRBV7-2, with 12 bases matching TRBD1. CDR1 is SGHTA, CDR2 FQGNSA, per germline. V lost 5 bases, J lost 7 bases, and 8 bases stayed unmatched. The CDR3 sequence is 16 residues long.

The sample holds many counts of this clonotype. V usage is TRBV7-2 and J usage is TRBJ2-2; 11 bases align to TRBD1. CDR3 length: 15 amino acids. The V and J ends lost 5 bases and 2 bases, in that order; junction bases with no gene match: 1. Germline values: CDR1 SGHTA, CDR2 FQGNSA. The CDR3 loop is CASSRTGGNTGELFF. In DNA form, the CDR3 reads TGTGCCAGCAGCCGGACAGGGGGCAACACCGGGGAGCTGTTTTTT.

This clonotype was observed a few times. The rearrangement uses TRBV27 and TRBJ2-7; D is ambiguous. Germline CDR1 reads MNHEY; CDR2 reads SMNVEV (reference sequence). V gave up 6 bases and J gave up 0 bases, with 15 bases separating them. The CDR3 is made up of 15 amino acids. The DNA for the CDR3 is TGTGCCAGCAGCTATCAGTATCTTAGCTCCTACGAGCAGTACTTC. This encodes CASSYQYLSSYEQYF.

V and J are TRBV12-3 or TRBV12-4 and TRBJ1-6; 7 nucleotides agree with TRBD1. V was pared by 7 bases and J by 6 bases, with 9 bases of the junction left unmatched. The CDR3 length is 15 residues. CDR3 loop: CASTPSGGSNSPLHF. Here the CDR3 DNA reads TGTGCCAGCACCCCTTCAGGGGGGAGTAATTCACCCCTCCACTTT.

This clonotype was seen more than once but under ten times. This chain connects TRBV10-3 to TRBJ1-6; 9 bases are shared with TRBD1. Unmatched junction bases numbered 8, after V lost 10 bases and J lost 7 bases. The length of the CDR3 is 14 residues. Germline loops: CDR1 ENHRY, CDR2 SYGVKD. CDR3 protein: CASTGGSENSPLHF. CDR3 coding DNA: TGTGCCAGTACAGGGGGCAGTGAGAATTCACCCCTCCACTTT.

V and J are TRBV12-3 or TRBV12-4 and TRBJ2-6, with 7 bases fitting TRBD1. V gave up 7 bases and J gave up 4 bases; unmatched junction bases: 7. This CDR3 comprises 15 residues. CDR3 in amino acids: CASTQGFTGANVLTF. DNA for the CDR3: TGTGCCAGCACACAGGGGTTCACGGGGGCCAACGTCCTGACTTTC.

This clonotype showed up many times. The gene calls are TRBV29-1 and TRBJ2-7; maybe TRBD1 (6 bases). The germline V and J ends were trimmed by 7 bases and 0 bases, with 13 bases remaining between them. Germline-derived CDR1 and CDR2 are SQVTM and ANQGSEA. The length of the CDR3 is 13 residues. The CDR3: CSAATGSSYEQYF. CDR3 nucleotide sequence: TGCAGCGCCGCGACAGGTAGCTCCTACGAGCAGTACTTC.

The chain is built from TRBV4-3 and TRBJ2-7, with D maybe TRBD2 (5 bases). The V gene lost 3 bases and the J gene lost 6 bases, with 15 bases spanning the gap. Germline CDR1 and CDR2: LGHNA and YSLEER. The CDR3 spans 14 residues. The CDR3 loop reads CASSQRLAGAEQYF. DNA for the CDR3: TGCGCCAGCAGCCAGCGGCTAGCAGGAGCCGAGCAGTACTTC.